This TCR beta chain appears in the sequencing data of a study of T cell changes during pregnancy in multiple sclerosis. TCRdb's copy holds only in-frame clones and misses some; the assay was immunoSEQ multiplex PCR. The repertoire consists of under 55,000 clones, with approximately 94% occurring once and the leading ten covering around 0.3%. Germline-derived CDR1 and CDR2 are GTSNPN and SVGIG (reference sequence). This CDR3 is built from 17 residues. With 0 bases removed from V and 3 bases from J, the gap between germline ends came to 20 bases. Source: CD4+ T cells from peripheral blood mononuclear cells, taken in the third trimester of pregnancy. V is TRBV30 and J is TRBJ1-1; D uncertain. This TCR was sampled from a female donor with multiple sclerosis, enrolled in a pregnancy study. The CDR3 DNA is TGTGCCTGGAGTGTACGATCTACCACTCTCAACTACACTGAAGCTTTCTTT. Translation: CAWSVRSTTLNYTEAFF.